This T cell receptor (beta chain) was found in a study of response to subunit inactivated influenza vaccine. TCRdb analysed the RT-PCR reads with MiXCR anew, one entry per CDR3 protein. The sample yields roughly 500,000 distinct CDR3 sequences, under 30% seen once. The same data also went into a second study, on T cells expressing NK-cell markers. That paper states: UMI-tagged 5'RACE template switching yielded the TCR beta cDNA. Similarly, these clonotypes led the CD3+CD56-NKG2C+ fraction as well in a few donors. It remained uncertain whether the expanded NKG2C+ T cell clones were specific for HCMV antigens.

This clonotype was obtained from a man aged 50 or older who received an inactivated influenza vaccine. This specimen was CD4+ T cells sorted from PBMCs, taken less than 13 days after vaccination.

The CDR3 here is CASSLAQHLAKNIQYF. The CDR3 bases are TGTGCCAGCAGTTTGGCACAGCACCTAGCCAAAAACATTCAGTACTTC. V is TRBV28 and J is TRBJ2-4; the D is unclear. CDR1 MDHEN and CDR2 SYDVKM come from the germline V gene. Trimming pared 3 bases from V and 0 bases from J, leaving 12 bases between. The CDR3 consists of 16 residues.